The T cell receptor beta chain under discussion was sequenced for a study of blood T cells in healthy people across ages. Through a sample-barcoded 5' primer and a J-beta primer mix, a second PCR was run for 7 to 11 cycles. TCRdb reanalysed the 5' RACE reads using MiXCR and keeps one entry per CDR3 protein. The table has about 650,000 distinct CDR3 sequences, around 32% seen once. Sequenced input: blood. This sequence was found in a woman of 80 years or more in good health.

The CDR3 DNA sequence: TGTGCCAGCAGTCGCGGGACCCCGAACACTGAAGCTTTCTTT. Translation gives CASSRGTPNTEAFF. V and J are TRBV12-3 or TRBV12-4 and TRBJ1-1; D may be TRBD1 (5 bases). Trimming shortened V by 5 bases and J by 1 base, and 11 bases separated the two germline ends. The CDR3 length is 14 residues.